This T cell receptor beta chain was recorded in a study of CD8 T cells in ankylosing spondylitis. Study-wide results and limits: Matched ankylosing spondylitis synovial fluid reportedly contained a significantly enriched population of disease-linked clones. Apparently characteristic of ankylosing spondylitis blood was a TCR beta motif (about 8 highly homologous variants).

This clonotype was recorded only once. Its antigen remains unidentified. Using quantitative 5'-RACE with molecular barcodes, the authors made TCR beta libraries. TCRdb fed the 5' RACE reads into MiXCR, producing one record per CDR3 protein. The table has hundreds of thousands of distinct CDR3 sequences, 15% to 20% seen once. This clonotype was obtained from a male donor with ankylosing spondylitis. Sequenced material: blood, either unsorted or a sorted T cell fraction (not recorded which).

CDR3 sequence: CASSFRWTDGRAKNIQYF. DNA for the CDR3: TGTGCCAGCAGTTTCCGATGGACTGACGGTAGGGCCAAAAACATTCAGTACTTC. This sequence joins TRBV28 and TRBJ2-4, with D perhaps matching TRBD2 (5 bases). V gave up 3 bases and J gave up 1 base, with 19 bases separating them. CDR3 length equals 18 residues. The germline gives CDR1 MDHEN, CDR2 SYDVKM.